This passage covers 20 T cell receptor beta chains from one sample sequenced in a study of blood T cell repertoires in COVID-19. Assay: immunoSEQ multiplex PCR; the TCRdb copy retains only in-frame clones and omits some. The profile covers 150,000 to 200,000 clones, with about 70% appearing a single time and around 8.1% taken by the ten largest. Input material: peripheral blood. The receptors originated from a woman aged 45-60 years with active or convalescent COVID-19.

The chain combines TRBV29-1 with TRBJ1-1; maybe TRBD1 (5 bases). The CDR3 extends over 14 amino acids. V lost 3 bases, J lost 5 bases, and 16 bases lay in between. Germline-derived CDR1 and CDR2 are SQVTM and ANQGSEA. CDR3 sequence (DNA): TGCAGCGTTGATCAGGTTCAGGGTCGGACTGAAGCTTTCTTT. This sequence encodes CSVDQVQGRTEAFF.

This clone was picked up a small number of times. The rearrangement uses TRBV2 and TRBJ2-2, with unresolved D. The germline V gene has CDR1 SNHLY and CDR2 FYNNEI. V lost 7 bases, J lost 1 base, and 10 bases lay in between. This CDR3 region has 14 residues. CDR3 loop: CASKFTRNTGELFF. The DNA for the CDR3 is TGTGCCAGCAAGTTCACTCGGAACACCGGGGAGCTGTTTTTT.

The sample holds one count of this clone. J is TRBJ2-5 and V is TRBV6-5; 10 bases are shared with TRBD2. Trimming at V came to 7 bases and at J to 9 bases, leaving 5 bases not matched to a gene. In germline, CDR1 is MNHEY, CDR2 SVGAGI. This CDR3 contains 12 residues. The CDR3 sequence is CASTAGGRAQYF. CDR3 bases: TGTGCCAGCACAGCGGGGGGGCGAGCCCAGTACTTC.

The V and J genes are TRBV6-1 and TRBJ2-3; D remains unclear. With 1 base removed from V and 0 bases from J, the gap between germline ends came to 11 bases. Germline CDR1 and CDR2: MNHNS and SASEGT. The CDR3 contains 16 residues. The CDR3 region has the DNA TGTGCCAGCAGTGAAGTTTGGCAAAAGAGCACAGATACGCAGTATTTT. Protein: CASSEVWQKSTDTQYF.

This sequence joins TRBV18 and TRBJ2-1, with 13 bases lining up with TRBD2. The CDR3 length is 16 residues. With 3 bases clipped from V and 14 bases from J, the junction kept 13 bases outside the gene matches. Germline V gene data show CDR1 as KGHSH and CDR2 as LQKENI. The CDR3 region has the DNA TGTGCCAGCTCACCCCCCTCGGGACTAGCGGGAAGGGAAGAGTTCTTC. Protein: CASSPPSGLAGREEFF.

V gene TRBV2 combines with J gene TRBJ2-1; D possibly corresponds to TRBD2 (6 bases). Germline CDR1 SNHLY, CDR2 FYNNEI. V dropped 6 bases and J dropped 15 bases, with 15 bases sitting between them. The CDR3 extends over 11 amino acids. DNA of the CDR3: TGTGCCAGCAGCATCCTAGCGAAATGGTTCTTC. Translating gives CASSILAKWFF.

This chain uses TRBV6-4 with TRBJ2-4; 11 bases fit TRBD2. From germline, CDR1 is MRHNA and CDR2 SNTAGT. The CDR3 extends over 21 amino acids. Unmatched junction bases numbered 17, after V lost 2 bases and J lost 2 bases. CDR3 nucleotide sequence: TGTGCCAGCAGTGACGGGGAACTAGCGGGAGCGGATAAACGGTCCAAAAACATTCAGTACTTC. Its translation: CASSDGELAGADKRSKNIQYF.

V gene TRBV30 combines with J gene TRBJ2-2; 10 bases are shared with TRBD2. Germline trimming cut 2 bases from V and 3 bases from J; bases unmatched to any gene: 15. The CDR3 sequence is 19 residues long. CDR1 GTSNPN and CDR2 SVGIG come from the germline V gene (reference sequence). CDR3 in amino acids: CAWSRPRASGSRDTGELFF. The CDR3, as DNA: TGTGCCTGGAGTCGCCCCCGGGCTAGCGGGAGTAGGGACACCGGGGAGCTGTTTTTT.

The CDR3 coding sequence is TGTGCCAGCAGCAAAAGACTAGCGGGAGTTAGTTCGAGCTCCTACAATGAGCAGTTCTTC. Its translation: CASSKRLAGVSSSSYNEQFF. This chain links TRBV21-1 with TRBJ2-1; the D call TRBD2 from the table was never checked on the DNA. TRBV21-1 is recorded as a pseudogene. The CDR3 has 20 amino acids.

CDR3 residues: CASRDFNYNEQFF. CDR3 DNA: TGTGCCAGCAGGGACTTCAACTACAATGAGCAGTTCTTC. The chain links TRBV2 to TRBJ2-1, with D possibly TRBD2 on 5 matching bases. V lost 6 bases and J 3 bases, leaving 9 bases between the germline ends. CDR1 SNHLY and CDR2 FYNNEI come from the germline V gene. The CDR3 covers 13 residues. The complete variable domain, with remaining parts taken from reference TRBV2 and TRBJ2-1, reads EPEVTQTPSHQVTQMGQEVILRCVPISNHLYFYWYRQILGQKVEFLVSFYNNEISEKSEIFDDQFSVERPDGSNFTLKIRSTKLEDSAMYFCASRDFNYNEQFFGPGTRLTVL.

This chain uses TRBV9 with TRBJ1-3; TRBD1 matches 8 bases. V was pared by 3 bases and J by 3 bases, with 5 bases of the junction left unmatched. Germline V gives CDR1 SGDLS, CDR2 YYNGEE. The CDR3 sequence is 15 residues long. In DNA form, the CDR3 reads TGTGCCAGCAGCGCTATGACAGGGGATGGAAACACCATATATTTT. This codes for CASSAMTGDGNTIYF.

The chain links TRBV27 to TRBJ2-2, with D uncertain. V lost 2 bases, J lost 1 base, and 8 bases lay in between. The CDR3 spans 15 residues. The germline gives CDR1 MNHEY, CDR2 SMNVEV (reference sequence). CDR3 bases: TGTGCCAGCAGTTTAGCGGATGTGAACACCGGGGAGCTGTTTTTT. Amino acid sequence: CASSLADVNTGELFF.

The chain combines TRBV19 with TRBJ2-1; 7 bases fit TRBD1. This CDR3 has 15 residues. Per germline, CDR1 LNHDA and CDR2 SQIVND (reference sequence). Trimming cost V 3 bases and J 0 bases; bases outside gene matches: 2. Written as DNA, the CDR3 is TGTGCCAGTAGTATGGGGGACAGCTCCTACAATGAGCAGTTCTTC. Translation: CASSMGDSSYNEQFF.

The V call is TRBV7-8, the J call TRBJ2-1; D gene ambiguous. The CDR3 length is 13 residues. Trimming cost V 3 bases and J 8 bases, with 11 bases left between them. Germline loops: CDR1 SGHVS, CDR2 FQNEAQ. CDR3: CASSFQTIYEQFF. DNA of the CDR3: TGTGCCAGCAGCTTCCAAACTATCTATGAGCAGTTCTTC.

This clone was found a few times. The CDR3 DNA reads as TGTGCCTGGAGTGTAGGCGGGGGCGTAAGCGAGCAGTACTTC. This sequence encodes CAWSVGGGVSEQYF. The chain employs TRBV30 and TRBJ2-7; TRBD2 is a possible D gene (7 bases). Germline loops: CDR1 GTSNPN, CDR2 SVGIG (reference sequence). CDR3 length: 14 amino acids. With 0 bases removed from V and 6 bases from J, the gap between germline ends came to 15 bases.

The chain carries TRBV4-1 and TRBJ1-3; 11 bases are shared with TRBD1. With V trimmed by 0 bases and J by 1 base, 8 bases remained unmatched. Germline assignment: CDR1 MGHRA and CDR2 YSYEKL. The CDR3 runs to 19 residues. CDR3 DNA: TGCGCCAGCAGCCAAGAGGGTCGGGGACAGGGGGTATCTGGAAACACCATATATTTT. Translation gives CASSQEGRGQGVSGNTIYF.

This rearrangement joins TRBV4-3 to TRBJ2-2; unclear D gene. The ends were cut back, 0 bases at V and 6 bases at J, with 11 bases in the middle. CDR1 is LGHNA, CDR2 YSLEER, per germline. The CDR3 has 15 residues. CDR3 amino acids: CASSQENRLAGELFF. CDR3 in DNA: TGCGCCAGCAGCCAAGAAAATCGGTTGGCCGGGGAGCTGTTTTTT.

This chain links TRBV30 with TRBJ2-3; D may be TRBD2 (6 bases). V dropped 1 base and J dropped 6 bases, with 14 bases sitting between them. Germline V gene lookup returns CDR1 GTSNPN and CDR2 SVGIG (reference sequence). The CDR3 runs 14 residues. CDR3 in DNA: TGTGCCTGGAGTGCAGAGGACTACGGGGATACGCAGTATTTT. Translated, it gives CAWSAEDYGDTQYF.

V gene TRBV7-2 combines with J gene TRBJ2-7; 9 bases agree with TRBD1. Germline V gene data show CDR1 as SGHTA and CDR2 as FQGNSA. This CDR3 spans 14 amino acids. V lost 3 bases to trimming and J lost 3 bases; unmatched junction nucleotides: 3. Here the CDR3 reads CASSLTGGNYEQYF. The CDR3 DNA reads TGTGCCAGCAGCTTGACAGGGGGGAACTACGAGCAGTACTTC.

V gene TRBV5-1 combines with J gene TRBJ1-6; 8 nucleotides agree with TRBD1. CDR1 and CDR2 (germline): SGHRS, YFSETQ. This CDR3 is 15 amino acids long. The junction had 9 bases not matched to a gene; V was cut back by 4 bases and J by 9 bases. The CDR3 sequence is CASSIGQGYGSPLHF. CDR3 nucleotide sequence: TGCGCCAGCAGCATCGGACAGGGATATGGTTCACCCCTCCACTTT. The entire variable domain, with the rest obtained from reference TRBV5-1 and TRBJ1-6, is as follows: KAGVTQTPRYLIKTRGQQVTLSCSPISGHRSVSWYQQTPGQGLQFLFEYFSETQRNKGNFPGRFSGRQFSNSRSEMNVSTLELGDSALYLCASSIGQGYGSPLHFGNGTRLTVT.